This TCR beta chain derives from a study of identical twins listed by TCRdb under 2016. For the study in its entirety: TCR alpha and beta repertoires from monozygotic twins, unrelated adults of various ages and cord blood were deep-sequenced to test whether fetal clonotypes persist. Replicate twin experiments were performed at different times using different library preparation protocols to rule out contamination. What the authors observed across the whole study: The excess sharing between twins in beta out-of-frame sequences was weaker because fewer shared sequences reduced the signal-to-noise ratio. Out-of-frame TCR alpha sequences shared between twins showed an excess of low generation-probability sequences compared with coincidental sharing between unrelated individuals. Because the same donors could not be followed over many years, the conclusions relied on cross-sectional statistical analysis. Out-of-frame TCR alpha sharing in monozygotic twins was systematically underestimated by recombination models, whereas sharing between unrelated individuals was in agreement with the recombination models. Abundant cord blood beta clonotypes had fewer insertions, young adult naive repertoires showed a similar but weaker trend, and memory repertoires showed no such trend. Invariant T cells such as MAIT and iNKT could partly confound zero-insertion analyses, though diverse VJ usage argued against this for most clonotypes.

This clonotype was counted a few times. What this receptor recognizes is not known. No base-level quality is on record; no much larger clone is a single base apart. Library preparation used 5' RACE. Data came from an Illumina HiSeq 2000. Template switching added a universal primer binding site, and the final cDNA carried a unique molecular identifier that allowed TCR cDNA molecules to be counted accurately. Specific primers in the conserved constant-segment region were used to synthesize first-strand cDNA for the TCR alpha and beta chains. To control for contamination, every cDNA library carried two barcodes: a SMART-Mk sample barcode plus Illumina barcodes. TruSeq adapter sequences, together with Illumina sample barcodes, were added in two successive PCR steps. The Illumina HiSeq platform was used with custom primers to sequence TCR alpha and beta cDNA libraries. In the source study's methods: MiGEC processed the raw reads to extract unique molecular identifiers, while MiXCR was used to determine the CDR3 positions. Recombination models were inferred per individual with the repgenHMM and IGoR tools using an EM algorithm. The tcR package in R was used for shared clonotype analysis, with sharing normalized by the product of cloneset sizes. Out-of-frame nonproductive sequences were analyzed to study raw recombination free of thymic and clonal selection effects. TCRdb redid the processing of the public reads, applying fastp at Q25 and MiXCR, and retained in-frame beta chains. For every CDR3 protein sequence, its rows merge into one entry that carries the most common genes and DNA. In this record, the V and J calls reflect TCRdb's handling and not the investigators' own analysis. The sample records 400,000 to 550,000 distinct CDR3 sequences, roughly a fifth of which are singletons. 0.91% of the sample comes from the top ten.

Every donor in the study was a healthy Caucasian. The twin cohort consisted of three pairs of female monozygotic twins, all aged about 18 to 29 years. CD4+ and CD8+ T cell populations were isolated with positive isolation kits from Invitrogen. V and J are trimmed by 5 bases and 4 bases, and the gene matches miss 5 bases of the junction. Reading the germline V gene (reference sequence) gives CDR1 DFQATT and CDR2 SNEGSKA. CDR3 length: 14 amino acids, cysteine to phenylalanine. Solely the CDR3 DNA is kept, with 42 bases framed from the first base. This same sample was also part of a study on T cells expressing NK-cell markers. The second publication reports: In sorted CD3+CD56+NKG2C+, CD3+CD56+NKG2C- and CD3+CD56-NKG2C+ T-cell subsets from several donors, TCR beta-chain repertoires were profiled. Among the eight sequenced donors, seven were HCMV-seropositive and one was HCMV-seronegative. To restrict sorting to alphabetaTCR-expressing T cells, an anti-gammadeltaTCR antibody was added in several experiments. In six donors, the dominant CD3+CD56+NKG2C+ clonotypes were among the top 10 CD8+ clonotypes and accounted for roughly 1.0-7.0% of CD8+ T cells. Those dominant clonotypes were again the most abundant among CD3+CD56-NKG2C+ cells in several donors, at roughly 28.3-65%. Whether the expanded NKG2C-expressing T cell clones were specific for HCMV antigens was left unclear. Randomly selected healthy volunteers, three men and five women, were used as the eight sequenced donors. HCMV-specific IgG was detected in serum with a commercial ELISA kit to determine HCMV serostatus. MIGEC was used to demultiplex reads and group reads by UMI, and MiTCR was used to assemble and quantify clonotypes. To remove erroneous sequences, TCR cDNA sequences were retained only when supported by two or more reads. The tcR package was used for downstream repertoire analysis, and clonotypes were matched between fractions using CDR3 nucleotide sequence together with V segment. VDJmatch was used to annotate antigen specificity against VDJdb, with one amino acid substitution allowed in CDR3.

Sample: CD4+ T cells sorted from blood. The V gene is TRBV20-1 and the J gene is TRBJ2-1; 10 central bases correspond to TRBD2. The sequence derives from a woman aged 18-35 years in good health. CDR3 sequence: CSACGLAVYNEQFF. The base sequence is TGCAGTGCTTGCGGACTAGCGGTTTACAATGAGCAGTTCTTC.